The text below deals with one T cell receptor (beta chain). Its target is not known. The study reverse transcribed the entire isolated RNA, so it sequenced expressed TCRB transcripts. The assay was immunoSEQ multiplex PCR, and TCRdb's table has in-frame clones only and misses some. The repertoire includes roughly 290,000 clones, approximately 15% of them detected once, and roughly 0.015% sits in the top ten. This specimen comes from a study of beta chain features in type 1 diabetes. Study background: Examined across all samples were around 110 million sorted cells. Study observations and caveats: In every one of the four CD4+ subsets, TCRB CDR3s were moderately but significantly shorter in Type 1 diabetes patients.

J was trimmed by 4 bases and V by 3 bases; bases with no gene match: 11. This CDR3 spans 16 amino acids. Looked up from germline, CDR1 is SGHNT and CDR2 is YYREEE (reference sequence). This chain connects TRBV5-4 to TRBJ1-1; 8 bases agree with TRBD1. The receptor comes from a man aged 18 to 29 with type 1 diabetes. The source material was naive CD4+ T cells from blood. In nucleotides, the CDR3 is TGTGCCAGCAGCTCCGGGACAGGTTTTAGTCGCACTGAAGCTTTCTTT. Translating gives CASSSGTGFSRTEAFF.